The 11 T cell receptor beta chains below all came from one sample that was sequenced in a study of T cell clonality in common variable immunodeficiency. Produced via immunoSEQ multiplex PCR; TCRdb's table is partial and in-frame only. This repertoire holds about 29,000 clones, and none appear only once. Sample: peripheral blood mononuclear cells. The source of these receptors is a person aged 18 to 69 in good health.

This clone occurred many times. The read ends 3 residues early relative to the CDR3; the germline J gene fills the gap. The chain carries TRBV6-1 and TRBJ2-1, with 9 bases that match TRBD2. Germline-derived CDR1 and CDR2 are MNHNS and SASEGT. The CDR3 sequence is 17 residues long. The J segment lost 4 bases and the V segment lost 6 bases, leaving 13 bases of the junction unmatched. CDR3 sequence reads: CASSERLADFRYNEQFF. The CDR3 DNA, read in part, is TGTGCCAGCAGCGAACGACTAGCGGACTTCCGATACAATGAG.

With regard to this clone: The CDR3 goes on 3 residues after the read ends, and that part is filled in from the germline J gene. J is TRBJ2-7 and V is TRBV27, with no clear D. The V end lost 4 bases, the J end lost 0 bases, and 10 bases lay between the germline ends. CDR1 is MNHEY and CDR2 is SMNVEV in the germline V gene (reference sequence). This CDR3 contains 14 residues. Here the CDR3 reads CASSSPAVSYEQYF. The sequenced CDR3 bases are TGTGCCAGCAGTTCCCCCGCGGTCTCCTACGAG.

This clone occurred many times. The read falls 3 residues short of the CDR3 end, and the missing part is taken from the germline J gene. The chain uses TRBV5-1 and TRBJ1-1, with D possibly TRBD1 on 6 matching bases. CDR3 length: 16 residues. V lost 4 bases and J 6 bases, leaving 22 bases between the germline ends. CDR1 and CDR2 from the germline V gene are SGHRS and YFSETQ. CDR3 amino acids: CASSADARGTDPEAFF. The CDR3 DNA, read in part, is TGCGCCAGCAGCGCCGACGCGAGGGGGACGGACCCTGAA.

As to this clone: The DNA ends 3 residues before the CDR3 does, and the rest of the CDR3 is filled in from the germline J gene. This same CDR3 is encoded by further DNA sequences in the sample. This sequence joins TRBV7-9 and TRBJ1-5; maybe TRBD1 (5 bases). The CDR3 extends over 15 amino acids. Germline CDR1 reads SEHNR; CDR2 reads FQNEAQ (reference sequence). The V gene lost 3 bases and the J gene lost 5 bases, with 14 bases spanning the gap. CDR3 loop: CASSFFAAGDQPQHF. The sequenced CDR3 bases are TGTGCCAGCAGCTTTTTCGCCGCGGGGGATCAGCCC.

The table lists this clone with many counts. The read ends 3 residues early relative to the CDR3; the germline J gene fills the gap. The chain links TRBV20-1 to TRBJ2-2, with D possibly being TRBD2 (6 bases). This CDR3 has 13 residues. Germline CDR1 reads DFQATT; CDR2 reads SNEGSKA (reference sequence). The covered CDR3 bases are TGCAGTGCTACCCGGATCGGGGAGGAAAAG. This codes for CSATRIGEEK. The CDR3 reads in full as CSATRIGEEKLFF.

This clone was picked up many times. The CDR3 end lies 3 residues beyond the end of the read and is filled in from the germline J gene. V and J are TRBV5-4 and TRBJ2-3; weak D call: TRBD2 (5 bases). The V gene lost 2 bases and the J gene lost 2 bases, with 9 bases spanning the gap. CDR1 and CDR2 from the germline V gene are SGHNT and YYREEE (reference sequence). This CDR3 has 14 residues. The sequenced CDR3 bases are TGTGCCAGCAGCTTAAGCGGATCCACAGATACG. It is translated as CASSLSGSTDT. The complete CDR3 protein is CASSLSGSTDTQYF. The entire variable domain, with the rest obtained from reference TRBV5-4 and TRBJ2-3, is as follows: ETGVTQSPTHLIKTRGQQVTLRCSSQSGHNTVSWYQQALGQGPQFIFQYYREEENGRGNFPPRFSGLQFPNYSSELNVNALELDDSALYLCASSLSGSTDTQYFGPGTRLTVL.

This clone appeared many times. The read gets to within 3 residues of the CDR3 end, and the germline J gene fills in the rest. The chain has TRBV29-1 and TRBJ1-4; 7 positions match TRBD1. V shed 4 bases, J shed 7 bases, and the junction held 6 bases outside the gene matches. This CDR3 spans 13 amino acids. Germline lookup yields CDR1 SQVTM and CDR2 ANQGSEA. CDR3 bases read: TGCAGCGTTGTCGAGGGGGCGGGTGAAAAA. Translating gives CSVVEGAGEK. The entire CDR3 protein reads CSVVEGAGEKLFF.

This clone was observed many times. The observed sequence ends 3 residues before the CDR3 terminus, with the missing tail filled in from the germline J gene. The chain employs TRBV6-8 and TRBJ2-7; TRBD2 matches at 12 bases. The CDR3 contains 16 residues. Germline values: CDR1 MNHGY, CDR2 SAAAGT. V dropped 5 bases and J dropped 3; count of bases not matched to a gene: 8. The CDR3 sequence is CASSLKTSGSDYEQYF. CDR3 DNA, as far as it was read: TGTGCCAGCAGTCTTAAGACTAGCGGGAGCGACTACGAG.

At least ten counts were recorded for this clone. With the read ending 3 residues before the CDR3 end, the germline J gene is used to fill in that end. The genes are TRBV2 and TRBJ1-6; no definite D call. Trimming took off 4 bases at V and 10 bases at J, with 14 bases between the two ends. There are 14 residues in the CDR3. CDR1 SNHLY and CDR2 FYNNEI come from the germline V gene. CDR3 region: CASSAGFQFSPLHF. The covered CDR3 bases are TGTGCCAGCAGTGCAGGATTTCAATTCTCACCC.

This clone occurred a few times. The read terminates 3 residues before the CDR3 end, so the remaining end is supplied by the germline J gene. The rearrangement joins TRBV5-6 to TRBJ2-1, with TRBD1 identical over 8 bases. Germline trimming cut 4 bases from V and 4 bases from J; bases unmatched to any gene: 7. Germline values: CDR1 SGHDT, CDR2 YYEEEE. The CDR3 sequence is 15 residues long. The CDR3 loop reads CASSPPRDRYNEQFF. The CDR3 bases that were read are TGTGCCAGCAGCCCGCCCCGGGACAGGTACAATGAG.

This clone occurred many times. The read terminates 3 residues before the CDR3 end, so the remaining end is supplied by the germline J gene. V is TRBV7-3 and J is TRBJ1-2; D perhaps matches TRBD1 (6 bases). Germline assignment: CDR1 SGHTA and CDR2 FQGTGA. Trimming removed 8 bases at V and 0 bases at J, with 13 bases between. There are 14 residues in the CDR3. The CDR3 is CASAPGQTNYGYTF. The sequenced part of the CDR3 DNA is TGTGCCAGCGCCCCAGGACAGACTAACTATGGC.